These T cell receptor beta chains were read from a single sample in a study of OX40 agonist ivuxolimab in advanced cancers. Only in-frame clones appear in the TCRdb table, and some are missing; sequencing was by immunoSEQ multiplex PCR. The data show under 60,000 clones, 80% to 85% seen once. The specimen comprised CD4+ or CD8+ T cells sorted from blood, sampled in a trial of the OX40 agonist ivuxolimab. Receptors originate from an adult with an advanced solid tumor such as melanoma, head and neck, liver or kidney cancer. Each CDR3 is given with its conserved first and last residue. The order of the fields is D gene, V gene, J gene, clone size, CDR3 protein, CDR3 DNA. A D gene is named only where the DNA matches it firmly. Some rows have no size entry. The others give once, few or many, or a class for an expanded clone.

>NA|TRBV30|TRBJ1-3|NA
CAWSVQRNTIYF
TGTGCCTGGAGTGTACAAAGAAACACCATATATTTT
>NA|TRBV7-2|TRBJ1-5|NA
CASSLETLPQHF
TGTGCCAGCAGCTTGGAGACCCTGCCCCAGCATTTT
>TRBD1|TRBV2|TRBJ2-2|NA
CASSVQGANGELFF
TGTGCCAGCAGTGTGCAGGGGGCAAACGGGGAGCTGTTTTTT
>TRBD1|TRBV14|TRBJ2-6|NA
CASSPRIGQDSGANVLTF
TGTGCCAGCAGCCCCCGGATAGGACAGGACTCTGGGGCCAACGTCCTGACTTTC
>TRBD2|TRBV19|TRBJ2-5|NA
CASSMAGGAGETQYF
TGTGCCAGTAGTATGGCGGGGGGGGCGGGAGAGACCCAGTACTTC
>TRBD1|TRBV28|TRBJ1-3|NA
CASSSTGGWSGNTIYF
TGTGCCAGCAGTTCGACAGGGGGCTGGTCTGGAAACACCATATATTTT
>NA|TRBV18|TRBJ2-7|NA
CASSPPGGYEQYF
TGTGCCAGCTCACCACCAGGCGGCTACGAGCAGTACTTC
>NA|TRBV6-5|TRBJ2-1|NA
CASSYVGDNYNEQFF
TGTGCCAGCAGTTATGTGGGGGACAACTACAATGAGCAGTTCTTC
>NA|TRBV9|TRBJ2-3|NA
CASSRTGSDTQYF
TGTGCCAGCAGCCGGACGGGGTCAGATACGCAGTATTTT
>NA|TRBV6-6|TRBJ2-7|NA
CASSYFGGQGGYEQYF
TGTGCCAGCAGTTACTTTGGGGGGCAGGGCGGCTACGAGCAGTACTTC
>NA|TRBV5-5|TRBJ1-5|NA
CASSGHMGGEPQHF
TGTGCCAGCAGCGGGCACATGGGAGGTGAGCCCCAGCATTTT
>TRBD2|TRBV6-5|TRBJ2-7|NA
CASSTGEGSYEQYF
TGTGCCAGCAGTACGGGGGAGGGGTCCTACGAGCAGTACTTC
>NA|TRBV7-3|TRBJ1-1|NA
CASSSGRTEAFF
TGTGCCAGCAGCTCGGGGAGGACTGAAGCTTTCTTT
>NA|TRBV7-9|TRBJ2-6|NA
CASSLGRANVLTF
TGTGCCAGCAGCTTAGGGCGGGCCAACGTCCTGACTTTC
>TRBD1|TRBV27|TRBJ2-7|NA
CASALSGQGAYEQYF
TGTGCCAGCGCTTTATCCGGACAGGGGGCGTACGAGCAGTACTTC
>TRBD1|TRBV6-6|TRBJ1-1|few
CASSQWDRPEAFF
TGTGCCAGCAGCCAGTGGGACAGACCTGAAGCTTTCTTT
>TRBD2|TRBV11-2|TRBJ2-1|NA
CASSLGWGLAGNEQFF
TGTGCCAGCAGCTTAGGTTGGGGGCTAGCGGGGAATGAGCAGTTCTTC
>NA|TRBV30|TRBJ1-2|NA
CAWSKANYGYTF
TGTGCCTGGAGTAAGGCTAACTATGGCTACACCTTC
>NA|TRBV5-1|TRBJ1-1|NA
CASSLAGGSTNTEAFF
TGCGCCAGCAGCTTGGCCGGGGGCTCAACGAACACTGAAGCTTTCTTT
>TRBD1|TRBV7-9|TRBJ2-3|NA
CAVQRGPRTDTQYF
TGTGCCGTCCAGAGGGGGCCGCGCACAGATACGCAGTATTTT
>NA|TRBV4-1|TRBJ1-2|NA
CASSQDPSPTNYGYTF
TGCGCCAGCAGCCAAGACCCCAGCCCTACTAACTATGGCTACACCTTC
>NA|TRBV28|TRBJ2-7|NA
CASSETELPGYEQYF
TGTGCCAGCTCTGAAACCGAGCTACCCGGCTACGAGCAGTACTTC
>NA|TRBV5-1|TRBJ1-1|NA
CASSLVAGVAEAFF
TGCGCCAGCTCCTTGGTTGCAGGGGTAGCTGAAGCTTTCTTT
>NA|TRBV7-3|TRBJ2-7|NA
CASSFRGGSYEQYF
TGTGCCAGCAGCTTTCGTGGCGGATCCTACGAGCAGTACTTC
>TRBD1|TRBV14|TRBJ1-2|NA
CASSPRTGDGYTF
TGTGCCAGCAGCCCTCGGACAGGGGATGGCTACACCTTC
>NA|TRBV7-2|TRBJ2-1|NA
CASSQGGARTNEQFF
TGTGCCAGCAGCCAGGGGGGGGCCCGGACCAATGAGCAGTTCTTC
>NA|TRBV27|TRBJ2-5|NA
CASSTGGRGRQETQYF
TGTGCCAGCAGCACTGGGGGGCGGGGCCGCCAAGAGACCCAGTACTTC
>NA|TRBV6-1|TRBJ1-5|few
CASSESSGVGQPQHF
TGTGCCAGCAGTGAATCTAGCGGGGTCGGTCAGCCCCAGCATTTT
>NA|TRBV5-5|TRBJ2-5|NA
CASSLNPGSETQYF
TGTGCCAGCAGCTTGAACCCAGGGAGCGAGACCCAGTACTTC
>TRBD1|TRBV6-1|TRBJ1-5|few
CASSPGTAVQPQHF
TGTGCCAGCAGCCCCGGGACAGCAGTTCAGCCCCAGCATTTT